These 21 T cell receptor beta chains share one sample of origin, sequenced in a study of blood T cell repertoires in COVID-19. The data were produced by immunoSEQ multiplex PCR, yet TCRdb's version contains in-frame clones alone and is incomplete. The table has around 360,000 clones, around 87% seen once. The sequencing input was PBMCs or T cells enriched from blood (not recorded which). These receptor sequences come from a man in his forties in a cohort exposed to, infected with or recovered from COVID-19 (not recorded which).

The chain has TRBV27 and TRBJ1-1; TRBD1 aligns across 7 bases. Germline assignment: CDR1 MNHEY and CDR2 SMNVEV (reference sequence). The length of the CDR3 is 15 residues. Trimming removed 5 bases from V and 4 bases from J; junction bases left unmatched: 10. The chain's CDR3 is CASSPRQGKGTEAFF. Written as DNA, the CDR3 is TGTGCCAGCAGTCCCCGACAGGGAAAAGGCACTGAAGCTTTCTTT.

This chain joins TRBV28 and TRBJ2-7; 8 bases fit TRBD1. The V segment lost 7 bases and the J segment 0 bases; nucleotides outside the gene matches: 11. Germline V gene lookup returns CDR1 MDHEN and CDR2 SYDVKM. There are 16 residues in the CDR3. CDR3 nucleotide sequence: TGTGCCAGCACCATGTCCCGGGACAGGTACTCCTACGAGCAGTACTTC. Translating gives CASTMSRDRYSYEQYF.

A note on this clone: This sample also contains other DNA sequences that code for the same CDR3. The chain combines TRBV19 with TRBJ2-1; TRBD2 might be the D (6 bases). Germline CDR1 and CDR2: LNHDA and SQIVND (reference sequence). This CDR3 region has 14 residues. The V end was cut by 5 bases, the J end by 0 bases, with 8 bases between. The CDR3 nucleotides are TGTGCCAGTAGTGGGAGGAGCTCCTACAATGAGCAGTTCTTC. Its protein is CASSGRSSYNEQFF.

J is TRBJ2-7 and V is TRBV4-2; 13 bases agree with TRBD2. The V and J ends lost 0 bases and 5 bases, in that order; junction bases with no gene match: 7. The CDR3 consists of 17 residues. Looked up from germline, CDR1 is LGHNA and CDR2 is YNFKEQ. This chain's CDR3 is CASSQELLAGGSNEQYF. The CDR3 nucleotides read TGTGCCAGCAGCCAAGAATTACTAGCGGGAGGGTCGAACGAGCAGTACTTC.

The CDR3 region has the DNA TGTGCCAGCAGTGCCTGGGGACTAGCGGGAGGAACTGATACGCAGTATTTT. This translates into CASSAWGLAGGTDTQYF. The chain couples TRBV6-1 to TRBJ2-3; the match to TRBD2 covers 15 bases. The CDR3 is made up of 17 amino acids. CDR1 and CDR2 from the germline V gene are MNHNS and SASEGT. V was clipped by 4 bases and J by 6 bases; unmatched bases: 8.

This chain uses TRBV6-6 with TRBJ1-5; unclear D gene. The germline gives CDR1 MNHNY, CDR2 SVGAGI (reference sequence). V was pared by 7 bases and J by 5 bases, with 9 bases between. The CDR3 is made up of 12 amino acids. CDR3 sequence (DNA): TGTGCCAGCAACCAGAATGATCAGCCCCAGCATTTT. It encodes CASNQNDQPQHF.

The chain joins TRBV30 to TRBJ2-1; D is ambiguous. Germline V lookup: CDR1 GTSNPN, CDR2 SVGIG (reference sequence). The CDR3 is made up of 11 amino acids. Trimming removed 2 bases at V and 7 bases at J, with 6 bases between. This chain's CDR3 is CAWSLFNEQFF. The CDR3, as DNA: TGTGCCTGGAGTCTTTTTAATGAGCAGTTCTTC.

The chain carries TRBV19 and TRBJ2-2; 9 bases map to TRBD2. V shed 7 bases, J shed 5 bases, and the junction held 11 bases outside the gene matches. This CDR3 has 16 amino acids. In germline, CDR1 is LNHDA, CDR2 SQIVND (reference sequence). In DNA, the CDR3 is TGTGCCAGTACTGATAGCGGGAGACGGTTAACCGGGGAGCTGTTTTTT. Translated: CASTDSGRRLTGELFF.

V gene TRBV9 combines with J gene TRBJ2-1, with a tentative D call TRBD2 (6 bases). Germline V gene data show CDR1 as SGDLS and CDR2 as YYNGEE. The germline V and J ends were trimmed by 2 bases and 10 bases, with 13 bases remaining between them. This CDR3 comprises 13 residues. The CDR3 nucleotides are TGTGCCAGCAGCGTTCGAGCGGGCCCCGAGCAGTTCTTC. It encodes CASSVRAGPEQFF.

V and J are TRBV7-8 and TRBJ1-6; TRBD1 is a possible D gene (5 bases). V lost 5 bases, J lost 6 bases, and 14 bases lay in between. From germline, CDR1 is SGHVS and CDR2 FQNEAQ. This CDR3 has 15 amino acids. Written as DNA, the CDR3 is TGTGCCAGCAGCACGCGGGACTTTATTAATTCACCCCTCCACTTT. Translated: CASSTRDFINSPLHF.

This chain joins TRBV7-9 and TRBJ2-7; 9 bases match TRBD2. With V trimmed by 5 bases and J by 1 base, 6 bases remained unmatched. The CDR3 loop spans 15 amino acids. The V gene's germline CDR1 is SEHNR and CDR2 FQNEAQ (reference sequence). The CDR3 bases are TGTGCCAGCAGCCCTGGGACTAGCTCTTCCTACGAGCAGTACTTC. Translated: CASSPGTSSSYEQYF.

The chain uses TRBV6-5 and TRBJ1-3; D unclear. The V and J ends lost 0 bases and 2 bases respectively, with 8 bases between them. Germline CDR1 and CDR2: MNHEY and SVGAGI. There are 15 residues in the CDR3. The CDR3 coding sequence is TGTGCCAGCAGTTACTCGCAGGCCCCTGGAAACACCATATATTTT. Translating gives CASSYSQAPGNTIYF.

The CDR3 DNA sequence: TGTGCCAGCAGTGACGAGGGCCCATCCTACGAGCAGTACTTC. Translation gives CASSDEGPSYEQYF. The chain links TRBV6-1 to TRBJ2-7, with D maybe TRBD2 (5 bases). The V and J ends lost 3 bases and 1 base respectively, with 10 bases between them. CDR1 and CDR2 (germline): MNHNS, SASEGT. The CDR3 consists of 14 residues.

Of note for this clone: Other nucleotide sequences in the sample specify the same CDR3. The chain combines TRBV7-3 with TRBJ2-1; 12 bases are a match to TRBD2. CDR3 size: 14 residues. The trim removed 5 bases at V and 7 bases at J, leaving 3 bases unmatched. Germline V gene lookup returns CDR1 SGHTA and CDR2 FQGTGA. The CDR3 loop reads CASSRGTSGNEQFF. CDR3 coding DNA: TGTGCCAGCAGCCGAGGGACTAGCGGGAATGAGCAGTTCTTC.

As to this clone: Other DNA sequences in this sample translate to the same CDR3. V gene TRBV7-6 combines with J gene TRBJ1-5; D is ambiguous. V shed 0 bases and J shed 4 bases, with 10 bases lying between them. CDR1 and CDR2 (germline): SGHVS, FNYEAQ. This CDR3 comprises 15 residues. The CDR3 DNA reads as TGTGCCAGCAGCTTAGCCCCGGGAGGTAATCAGCCCCAGCATTTT. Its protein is CASSLAPGGNQPQHF.

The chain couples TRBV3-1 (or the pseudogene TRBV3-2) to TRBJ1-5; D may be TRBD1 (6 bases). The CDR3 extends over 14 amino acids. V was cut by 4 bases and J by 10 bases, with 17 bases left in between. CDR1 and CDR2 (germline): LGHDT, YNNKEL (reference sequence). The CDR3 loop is CASSRGGTIEPQHF. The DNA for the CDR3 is TGTGCCAGCAGCCGGGGGGGGACAATCGAACCCCAGCATTTT.

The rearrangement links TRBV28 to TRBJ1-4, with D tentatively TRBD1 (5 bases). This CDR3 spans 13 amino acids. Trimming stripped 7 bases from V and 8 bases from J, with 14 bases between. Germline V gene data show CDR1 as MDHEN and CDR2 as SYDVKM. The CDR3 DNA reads TGTGCCAGCAATCGGGGGACCACAGAAAAACTGTTTTTT. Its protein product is CASNRGTTEKLFF.

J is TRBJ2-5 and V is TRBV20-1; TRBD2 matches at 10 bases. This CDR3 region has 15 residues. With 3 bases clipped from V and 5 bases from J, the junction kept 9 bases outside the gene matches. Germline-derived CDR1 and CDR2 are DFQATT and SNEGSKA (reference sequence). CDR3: CSASYQAGGGETQYF. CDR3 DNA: TGCAGTGCTAGTTATCAAGCGGGAGGGGGTGAGACCCAGTACTTC.

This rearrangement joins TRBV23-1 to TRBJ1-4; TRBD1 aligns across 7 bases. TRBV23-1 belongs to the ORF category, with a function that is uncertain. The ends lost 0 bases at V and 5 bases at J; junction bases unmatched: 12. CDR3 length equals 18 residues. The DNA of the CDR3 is TGCGCCAGCAGTCAATCAATCTGGGAGACAGGGTTGAATGAAAAACTGTTTTTT. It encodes CASSQSIWETGLNEKLFF.

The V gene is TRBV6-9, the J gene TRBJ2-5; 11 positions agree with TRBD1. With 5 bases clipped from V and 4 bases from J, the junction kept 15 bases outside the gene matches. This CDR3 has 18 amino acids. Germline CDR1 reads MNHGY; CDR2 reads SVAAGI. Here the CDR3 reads CASSPPPGGQGAGETQYF. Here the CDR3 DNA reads TGTGCCAGCAGTCCCCCCCCGGGTGGACAGGGGGCTGGAGAGACCCAGTACTTC.

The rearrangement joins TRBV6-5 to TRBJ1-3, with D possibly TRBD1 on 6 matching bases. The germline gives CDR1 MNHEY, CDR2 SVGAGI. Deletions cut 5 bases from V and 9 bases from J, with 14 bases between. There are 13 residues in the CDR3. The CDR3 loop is CASSQQGSGTIYF. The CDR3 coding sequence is TGTGCCAGCAGTCAACAGGGAAGTGGCACCATATATTTT.